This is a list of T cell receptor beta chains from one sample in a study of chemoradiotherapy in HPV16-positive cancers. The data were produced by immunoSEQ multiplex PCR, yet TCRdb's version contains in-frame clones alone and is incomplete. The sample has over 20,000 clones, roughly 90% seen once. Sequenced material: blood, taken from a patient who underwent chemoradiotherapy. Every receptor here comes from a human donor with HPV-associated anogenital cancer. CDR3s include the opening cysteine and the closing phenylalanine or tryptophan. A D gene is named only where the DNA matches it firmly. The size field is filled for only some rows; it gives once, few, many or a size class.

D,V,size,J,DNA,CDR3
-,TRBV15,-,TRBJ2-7,TGTGCCACCAGCAGAGGGGTGGCGGGGAGTGACGAGCAGTACTTC,CATSRGVAGSDEQYF
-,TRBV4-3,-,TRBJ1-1,TGCGCCAGCAGCCAAGAAGCCCCGAATATGGACACTGAAGCTTTCTTT,CASSQEAPNMDTEAFF
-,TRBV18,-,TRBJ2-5,TGTGCCAGCTCTCCCGAGACGGAGACCCAGTACTTC,CASSPETETQYF
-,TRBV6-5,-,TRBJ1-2,TGTGCCAGCGGAGGGGAAGTTCGAGGCTACACCTTC,CASGGEVRGYTF
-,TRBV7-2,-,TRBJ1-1,TGTGCCAGCAGGAGACAGGTCGAAGCTTTCTTT,CASRRQVEAFF
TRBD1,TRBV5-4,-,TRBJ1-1,TGTGCCAGCGCGGGACAGGGGTCTGGCTGGGGTGAAGCTTTCTTT,CASAGQGSGWGEAFF
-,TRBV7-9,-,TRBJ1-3,TGTGCCAGCAGCCCATCGACGCAGAGCTCTGGAAACACCATATATTTT,CASSPSTQSSGNTIYF
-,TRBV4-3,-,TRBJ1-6,TGCGCCAGCAGCCAAGGTGGTGATTCACCCCTCCACTTT,CASSQGGDSPLHF
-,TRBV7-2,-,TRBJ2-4,TGTGCCAGCATGAGGGAAGTATCGGAAGCCAAAAACATTCAGTACTTC,CASMREVSEAKNIQYF
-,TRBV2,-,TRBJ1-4,TGTGCCAGCGCGACCCCACGGACACACGGACCGACAACTAATGAAAAACTGTTTTTT,CASATPRTHGPTTNEKLFF
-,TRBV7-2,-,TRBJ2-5,TGTGCCAGCAGCGTACAGGCCTACCAAGAGACCCAGTACTTC,CASSVQAYQETQYF
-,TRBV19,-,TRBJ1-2,TGTGCCAGTAGTATAGCCCCAGAAGGGCGTGGCTACACCTTC,CASSIAPEGRGYTF
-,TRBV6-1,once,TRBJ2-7,TGTGCCCTAGGGGCAGGCCCGTACGAGCAGTACTTC,CALGAGPYEQYF
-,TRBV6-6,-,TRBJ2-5,TGTGCCAGCAGTCCCCAGGGCCTCCAAGAGACCCAGTACTTC,CASSPQGLQETQYF
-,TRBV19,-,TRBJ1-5,TGTGCCAGTAGTCCCGGGGGGACGTGGAATCAGCCCCAGCATTTT,CASSPGGTWNQPQHF
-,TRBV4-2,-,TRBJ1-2,TGTGCCAGCAGCCAAGTCGGGCACCGGGCCATTCATGGCTACACCTTC,CASSQVGHRAIHGYTF
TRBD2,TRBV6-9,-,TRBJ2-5,TGTGCCAGCAGTAGAAGCGGGAGAGAGACCCAGTACTTC,CASSRSGRETQYF
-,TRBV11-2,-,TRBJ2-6,TGTGCCAGCAGCTTAGAGGGGGCCGGGGCCAACGTCCTGACTTTC,CASSLEGAGANVLTF
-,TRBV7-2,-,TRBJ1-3,TGTGCCAGCAGCCCACAGGGAAACACCATATATTTT,CASSPQGNTIYF
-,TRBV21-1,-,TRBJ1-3,TGTGCCAGCCGAGCCCCCAATACTGGAAACACCATATATTTT,CASRAPNTGNTIYF
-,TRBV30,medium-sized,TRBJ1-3,TGTGCCTGGAGTGTAGCGGTAGCGGGAACCATATATTTT,CAWSVAVAGTIYF
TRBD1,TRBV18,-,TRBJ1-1,TGTGCCAGCTCCCGCCGGGGGGACAGCACTGAAGCTTTCTTT,CASSRRGDSTEAFF
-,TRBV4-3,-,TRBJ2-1,TGCGCCAGCAGCCAAGATCTTGGGGCAGATGAGCAGTTCTTC,CASSQDLGADEQFF
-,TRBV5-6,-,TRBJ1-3,TGTGCCAGCACCGGACGGCCTCTAAGGAACACCATATATTTT,CASTGRPLRNTIYF
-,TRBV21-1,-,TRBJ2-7,TGTGCCAGCAGCAAAGAACGACAGAGTGGGATGTACGAGCAGTACTTC,CASSKERQSGMYEQYF
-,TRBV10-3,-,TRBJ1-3,TGTGCCACGGCGCCAGGAGGGGGGGGAGGCGGAAACACCATATATTTT,CATAPGGGGGGNTIYF
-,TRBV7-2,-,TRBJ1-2,TGTGCCAGCAGCCGAACAGCGTTAGGGGGTGGCTACACCTTC,CASSRTALGGGYTF
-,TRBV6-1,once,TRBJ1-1,TGTGCCAGCAAACCCACCGGAGAAAACACTGAAGCTTTCTTT,CASKPTGENTEAFF
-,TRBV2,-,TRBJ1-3,TGTGCCAGCAGCGACAGCTCCTACTCTGGAAACACCATATATTTT,CASSDSSYSGNTIYF
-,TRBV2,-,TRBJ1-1,TGTGCCAGCAGTGTAGGGGAGAACACTGAAGCTTTCTTT,CASSVGENTEAFF
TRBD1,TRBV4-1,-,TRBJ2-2,TGCGCCAGCAGCGCCCAACGGGACAGGACTCCCGCCGGGGAGCTGTTTTTT,CASSAQRDRTPAGELFF
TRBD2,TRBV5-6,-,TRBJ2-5,TGTGCCAGCAGCATGCCAGGGACTAGCGGATGGGGGACCCAGTACTTC,CASSMPGTSGWGTQYF
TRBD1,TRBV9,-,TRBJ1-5,TGTGCCAGCAGCGTCCAGGGGGGCAATCAGCCCCAGCATTTT,CASSVQGGNQPQHF
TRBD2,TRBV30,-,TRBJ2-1,TGTGCCTGGAGTGTAGGGTCTAGCGGGACCTACAATGAGCAGTTCTTC,CAWSVGSSGTYNEQFF
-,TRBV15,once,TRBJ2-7,TGTGCCACCAGCCGACAAGGGGGAACGGACGAGCAGTACTTC,CATSRQGGTDEQYF
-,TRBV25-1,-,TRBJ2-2,TGTGCCAGCAGTGATTTGTCATGGGACACCGGGGAGCTGTTTTTT,CASSDLSWDTGELFF
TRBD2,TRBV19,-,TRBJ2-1,TGTGCCAGTAGTATATGGGGTGGGACTAGCGACAATGAGCAGTTCTTC,CASSIWGGTSDNEQFF
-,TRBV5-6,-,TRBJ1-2,TGTGCCAGCAGCTTAGAAAACAGCCTTTATGGCTACACCTTC,CASSLENSLYGYTF
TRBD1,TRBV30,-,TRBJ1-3,TGTGCCTGGAGTCCCCACCCCTCGGGGGACAGGGACAGCACCATATATTTT,CAWSPHPSGDRDSTIYF
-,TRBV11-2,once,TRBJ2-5,TGTGCCAGCAGCTTACCTGGCGGGCAAGAGACCCAGTACTTC,CASSLPGGQETQYF
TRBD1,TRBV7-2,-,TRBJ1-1,TGTGCCAGCAGCTTCGTCGAGGACAGGGGGGAGACTGAAGCTTTCTTT,CASSFVEDRGETEAFF
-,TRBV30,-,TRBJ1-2,TGTGCCTGGAGACTAAATGGAGGGGACTATGGCTACACCTTC,CAWRLNGGDYGYTF
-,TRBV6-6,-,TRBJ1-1,TGTGCCAGCAGCCCCCCAGGGGTGAGCACTGAAGCTTTCTTT,CASSPPGVSTEAFF
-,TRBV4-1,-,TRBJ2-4,TGCGCCAGCAGCCAAGAAATCAGCCTGAGGGGGTCCAAAAACATTCAGTACTTC,CASSQEISLRGSKNIQYF
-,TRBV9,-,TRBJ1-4,TGTGCCAGCAGCAAAACGGACGGCCGAGGCGAGAAACTGTTTTTT,CASSKTDGRGEKLFF
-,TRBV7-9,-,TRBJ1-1,TGTGCCAGCAGTTTGGGCGAACTGGACACTGAAGCTTTCTTT,CASSLGELDTEAFF
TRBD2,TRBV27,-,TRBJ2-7,TGTGCCAGCAGCCACCTGTCAGGGACTAGCGGTTTAGGGTCCCGGTCCTACGAGCAGTACTTC,CASSHLSGTSGLGSRSYEQYF
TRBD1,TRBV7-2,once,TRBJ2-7,TGTGCCAGCAGCTCAAGGACAGGGGGGATTTACGAGCAGTACTTC,CASSSRTGGIYEQYF